The clone carrying this T cell receptor (beta chain) was seen repeatedly, ten times or more. The sample belongs to a study of metastatic and nonmetastatic thyroid tumors. V lost 4 bases and J lost 7; bases outside the gene matches: 10. The CDR3 is 15 amino acids. Germline lookup yields CDR1 SGDLS and CDR2 YYNGEE. Patients were all untreated before their thyroid surgery. MiXCR was used by TCRdb to re-call the PCR reads. The repertoire holds about 12,000 clones, with 12% as singletons. The TCR sequence derives from a female donor with papillary thyroid cancer or a benign thyroid nodule (not recorded which). Some clones in this sample may be carry-over from other donors' samples. The chain has TRBV9 and TRBJ2-2; 7 nucleotides match TRBD1. Sequencing used blood. In DNA form, the CDR3 reads TGTGCCAGCAGCCCGGGACAGAATTTTGGCGGGGAGCTGTTTTTT. Protein sequence: CASSPGQNFGGELFF. The full variable domain, rest sourced from reference TRBV9 and TRBJ2-2, is DSGVTQTPKHLITATGQRVTLRCSPRSGDLSVYWYQQSLDQGLQFLIQYYNGEERAKGNILERFSAQQFPDLHSELNLSSLELGDSALYFCASSPGQNFGGELFFGEGSRLTVL.